The following is a T cell receptor beta chain sequence with its context. As yet, its antigen is unknown. These data originate in a study of T cell repertoires in cytomegalovirus infection. For the study at large: Well-studied HLA-B-restricted epitopes and recently identified HLA-C-restricted epitopes of CMV were both used in the study. Indications of both CMV infection and matching HLA type were provided by public TCR beta signatures.

MiXCR, applied by TCRdb to the reads, yields one record per CDR3 protein. Of approximately 910,000 distinct CDR3 sequences in the sample, less than 40% are singletons; the top ten hold over 12%. Study-level results: Summed frequency of shared TCR beta families picked out CMV carriers who also had the relevant HLA.

Germline CDR1 LNHDA, CDR2 SQIVND (reference sequence). With 9 bases removed from V and 1 base from J, the gap between germline ends came to 15 bases. The CDR3 is 14 residues long. Sequencing was performed on cultured CD8+ T cells from PBMCs, taken from culture after CMV antigen stimulation. The TCR sequence derives from a human donor in good health (CMV status not recorded). Some clones in this sample may be carry-over from other donors' samples. The chain combines TRBV19 with TRBJ1-2; possibly TRBD1 for D (6 bases). The CDR3 region is CASSWGASNYGYTF. As DNA, the CDR3 is TGTGCCAGCAGTTGGGGGGCGAGTAACTATGGCTACACCTTC. Using reference TRBV19 and TRBJ1-2 for the parts outside the CDR3, the full variable domain is DGGITQSPKYLFRKEGQNVTLSCEQNLNHDAMYWYRQDPGQGLRLIYYSQIVNDFQKGDIAEGYSVSREKKESFPLTVTSAQKNPTAFYLCASSWGASNYGYTFGSGTRLTVV.